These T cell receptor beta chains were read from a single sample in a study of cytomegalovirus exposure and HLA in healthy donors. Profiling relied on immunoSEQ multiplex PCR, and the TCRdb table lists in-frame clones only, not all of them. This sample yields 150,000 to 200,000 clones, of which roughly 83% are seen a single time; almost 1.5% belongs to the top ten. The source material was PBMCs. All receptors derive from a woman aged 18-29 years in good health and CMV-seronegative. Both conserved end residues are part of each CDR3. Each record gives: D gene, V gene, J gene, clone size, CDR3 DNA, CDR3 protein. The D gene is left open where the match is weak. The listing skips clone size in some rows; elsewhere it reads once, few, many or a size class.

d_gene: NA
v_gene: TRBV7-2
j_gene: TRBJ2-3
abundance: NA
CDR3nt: TGTGCCAGCAGCCCCCGGGTGCACACAGATACGCAGTATTTT
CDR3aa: CASSPRVHTDTQYF

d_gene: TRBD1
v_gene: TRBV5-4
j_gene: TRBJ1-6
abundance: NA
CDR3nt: TGTGCCAGCAGCTTAAAGCTGACAGGGGGCAGATCACCCCTCCACTTT
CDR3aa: CASSLKLTGGRSPLHF

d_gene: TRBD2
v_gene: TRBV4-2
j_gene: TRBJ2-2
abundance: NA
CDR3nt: TGTGCCAGCAGCCAAAGGACTAGCGGAAACACCGGGGAGCTGTTTTTT
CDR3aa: CASSQRTSGNTGELFF

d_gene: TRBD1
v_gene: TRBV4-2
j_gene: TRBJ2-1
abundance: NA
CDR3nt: TGTGCCAGCAGCCAGACGGACAGGGGGCGCGAGCAGTTCTTC
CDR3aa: CASSQTDRGREQFF

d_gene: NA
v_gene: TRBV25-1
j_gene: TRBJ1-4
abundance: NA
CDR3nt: TGTGCCAGCAGTGTTCAGGGGTCAACTAATGAAAAACTGTTTTTT
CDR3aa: CASSVQGSTNEKLFF

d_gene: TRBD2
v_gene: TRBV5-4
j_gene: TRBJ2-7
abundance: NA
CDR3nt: TGTGCCAGCAGCTTTTTACTAGCGGGACCTAACTACGAGCAGTACTTC
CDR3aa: CASSFLLAGPNYEQYF

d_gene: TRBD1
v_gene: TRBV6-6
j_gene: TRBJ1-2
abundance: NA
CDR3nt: TGTGCCAGCAGTTACTCCCGCGTGGGACAGGGCGGTGGCTACACCTTC
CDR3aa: CASSYSRVGQGGGYTF

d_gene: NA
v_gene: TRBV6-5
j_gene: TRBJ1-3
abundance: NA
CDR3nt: TGTGCCAGCAGTCGTCAGGGATTCTCTGGAAACACCATATATTTT
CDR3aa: CASSRQGFSGNTIYF

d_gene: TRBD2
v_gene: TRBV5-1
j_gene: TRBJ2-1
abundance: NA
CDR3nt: TGCGCCAGCAGCTTTTGGACTAGCGGGAACAATGAGCAGTTCTTC
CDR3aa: CASSFWTSGNNEQFF

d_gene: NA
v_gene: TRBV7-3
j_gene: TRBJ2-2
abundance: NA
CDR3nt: TGTGCCAGCAGCTTCCGGCCGGGGGCGAACACCGGGGAGCTGTTTTTT
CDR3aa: CASSFRPGANTGELFF

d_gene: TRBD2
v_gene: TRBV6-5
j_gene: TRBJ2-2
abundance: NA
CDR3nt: TGTGCCAGCAGCGGGACTAGCGGGAGATCCGGGGAGCTGTTTTTT
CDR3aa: CASSGTSGRSGELFF

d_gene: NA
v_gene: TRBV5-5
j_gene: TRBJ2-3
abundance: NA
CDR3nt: TGTGCCAGCAGCTTGTCTCCCGGGACACCAAGCACAGATACGCAGTATTTT
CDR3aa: CASSLSPGTPSTDTQYF

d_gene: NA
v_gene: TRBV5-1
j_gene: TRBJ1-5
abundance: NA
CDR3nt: TGCGCCAGCAGCTTGGAAGGGGCCCAGCCCCAGCATTTT
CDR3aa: CASSLEGAQPQHF

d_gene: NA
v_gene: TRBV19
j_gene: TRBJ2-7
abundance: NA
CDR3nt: TGTGCCAGTAGCCCTAGCGAGTTTTCTTACTACGAGCAGTACTTC
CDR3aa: CASSPSEFSYYEQYF

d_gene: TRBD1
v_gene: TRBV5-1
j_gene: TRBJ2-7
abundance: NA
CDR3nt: TGCGCCAGCAGCGGGACAGGGGCCTACGAGCAGTACTTC
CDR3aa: CASSGTGAYEQYF

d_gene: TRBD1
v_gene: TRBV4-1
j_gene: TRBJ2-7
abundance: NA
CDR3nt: TGCGCCAGCAGCCAAGAAACAGGGGACTCCTACGAGCAGTACTTC
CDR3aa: CASSQETGDSYEQYF

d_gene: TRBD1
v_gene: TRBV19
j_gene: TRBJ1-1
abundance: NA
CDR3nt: TGTGCCAGTAGTATAGCCCTCAGGGGGCGAGGAACTGAAGCTTTCTTT
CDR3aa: CASSIALRGRGTEAFF

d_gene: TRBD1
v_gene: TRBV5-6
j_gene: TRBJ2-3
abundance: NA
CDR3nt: TGTGCCAGCAGTTTCCAGGGGGCAGATACGCAGTATTTT
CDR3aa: CASSFQGADTQYF

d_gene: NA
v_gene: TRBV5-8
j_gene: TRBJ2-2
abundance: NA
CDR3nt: TGTGCCAGCAGCTTGCTTTTCAGGACCGGGGAGCTGTTTTTT
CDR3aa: CASSLLFRTGELFF

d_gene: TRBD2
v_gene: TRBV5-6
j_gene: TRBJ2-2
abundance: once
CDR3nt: TGTGCCAGCAGCTTGGTGTCGGGAGGAAAGAGGGAGCTGTTTTTT
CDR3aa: CASSLVSGGKRELFF

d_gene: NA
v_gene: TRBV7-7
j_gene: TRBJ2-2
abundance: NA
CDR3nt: TGTGCCAGCAGCTTATTAGAGGACGGGGAGCTGTTTTTT
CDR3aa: CASSLLEDGELFF

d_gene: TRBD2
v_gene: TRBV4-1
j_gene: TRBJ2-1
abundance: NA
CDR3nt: TGCGCCAGCAGCCAGCCCGACCTTAACCAGTGGAGGAGCGGGGGGGACTACAATGAGCAGTTCTTC
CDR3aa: CASSQPDLNQWRSGGDYNEQFF

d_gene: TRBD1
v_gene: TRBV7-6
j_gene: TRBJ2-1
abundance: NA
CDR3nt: TGTGCCAGCAGCTTAGCCCGACAGGGGTGGGGTAGGGATGAGCAGTTCTTC
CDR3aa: CASSLARQGWGRDEQFF

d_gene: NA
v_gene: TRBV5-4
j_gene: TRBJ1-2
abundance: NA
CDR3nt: TGTGCCAGCATCAAGAATCCAGGGGCAGCGAAGCTCTATGGCTACACCTTC
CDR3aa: CASIKNPGAAKLYGYTF

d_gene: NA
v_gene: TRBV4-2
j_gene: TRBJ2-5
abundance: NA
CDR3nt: TGTGCCAGCAGCCAAGATGGGGTGGCAGGGCAAGAGACCCAGTACTTC
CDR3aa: CASSQDGVAGQETQYF

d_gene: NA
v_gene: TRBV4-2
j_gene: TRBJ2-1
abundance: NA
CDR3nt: TGTGCCAGCACCCTCGGGGTAGCGCGGGTCAATGAGCAGTTCTTC
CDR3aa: CASTLGVARVNEQFF

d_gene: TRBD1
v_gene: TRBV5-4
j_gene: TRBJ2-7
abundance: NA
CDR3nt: TGTGCCAGCAGCGGTGGGGACAGTCTCTACGAGCAGTACTTC
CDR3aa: CASSGGDSLYEQYF

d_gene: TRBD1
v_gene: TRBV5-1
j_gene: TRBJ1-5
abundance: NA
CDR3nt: TGCGCCAGCAGTGACAGGGGTGGCAATCAGCCCCAGCATTTT
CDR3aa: CASSDRGGNQPQHF

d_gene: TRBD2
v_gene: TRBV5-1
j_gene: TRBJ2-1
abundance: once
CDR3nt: TGCGCCAGCAGCTTGATGACTAGCAAGAATGAGCAGTTCTTC
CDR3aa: CASSLMTSKNEQFF

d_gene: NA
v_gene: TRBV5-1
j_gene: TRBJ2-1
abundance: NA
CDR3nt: TGCGCCAGCAGCTTGGTGGGAGACTCCTACAATGAGCAGTTCTTC
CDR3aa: CASSLVGDSYNEQFF

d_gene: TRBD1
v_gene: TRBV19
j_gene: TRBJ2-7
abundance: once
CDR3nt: TGTGCCAGTAGCCCCCGGGACAGGGCGCTCTACGAGCAGTACTTC
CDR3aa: CASSPRDRALYEQYF

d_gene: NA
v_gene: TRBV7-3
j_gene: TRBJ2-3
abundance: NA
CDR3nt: TGTGCCAGCAGCTCCCCCTATAACACAGATACGCAGTATTTT
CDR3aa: CASSSPYNTDTQYF

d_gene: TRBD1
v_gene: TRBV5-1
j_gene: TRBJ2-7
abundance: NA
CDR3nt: TGCGCCAGCAGCTGGACAGGGGGCGTGGACGAGCAGTACTTC
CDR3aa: CASSWTGGVDEQYF